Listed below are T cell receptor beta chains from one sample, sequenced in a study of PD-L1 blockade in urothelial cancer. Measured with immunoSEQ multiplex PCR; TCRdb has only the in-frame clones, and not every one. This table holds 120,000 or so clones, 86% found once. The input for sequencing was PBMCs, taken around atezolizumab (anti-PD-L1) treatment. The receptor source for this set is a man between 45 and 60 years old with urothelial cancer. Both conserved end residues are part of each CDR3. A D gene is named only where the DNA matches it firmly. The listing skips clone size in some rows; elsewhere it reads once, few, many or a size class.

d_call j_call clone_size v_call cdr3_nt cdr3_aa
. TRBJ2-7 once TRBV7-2 TGTGCCAGCAGCTTAGCCGTTGTCTACGAGCAGTACTTC CASSLAVVYEQYF
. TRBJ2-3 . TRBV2 TGTGCCAGCGGGCAGGAAAAGGATACGCAGTATTTT CASGQEKDTQYF
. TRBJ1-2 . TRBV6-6 TGTGCCAGCAGTTACGGGCAGAGCTATGGCTACACCTTC CASSYGQSYGYTF
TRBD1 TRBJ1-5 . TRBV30 TGTGCCTGGAGTGTACAGGGGGATCAGCCCCAGCATTTT CAWSVQGDQPQHF
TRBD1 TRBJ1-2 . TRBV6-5 TGTGCCAGCAGTCAGATGAAGGGGGCCGGCTATGGCTACACCTTC CASSQMKGAGYGYTF
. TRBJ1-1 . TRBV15 TGTGCCACCAGCAGAGGTCAGGGCATCATGAACACTGAAGCTTTCTTT CATSRGQGIMNTEAFF
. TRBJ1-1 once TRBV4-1 TGCGCCAGCAGCCAAGGGGGGCTCAGGGCCCTAGAGACTGAAGCTTTCTTT CASSQGGLRALETEAFF
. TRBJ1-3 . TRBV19 TGTGCCAGTAGTATCCAGGGCTCCTCTGGAAACACCATATATTTT CASSIQGSSGNTIYF
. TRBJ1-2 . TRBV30 TGTGCCTGGACCCCCGTTCTGACACATCTTGGCTACACCTTC CAWTPVLTHLGYTF
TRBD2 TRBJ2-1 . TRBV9 TGTGCCAGCAGCCCCCCGAGCGGGAGTTCCTACAATGAGCAGTTCTTC CASSPPSGSSYNEQFF
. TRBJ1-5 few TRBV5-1 TGCGCCAGCAGCTTGGGATCCGGGAGCAATCAGCCCCAGCATTTT CASSLGSGSNQPQHF
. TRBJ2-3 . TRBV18 TGTGCCAGCTCACCACTACAGGTCCGCACAGATACGCAGTATTTT CASSPLQVRTDTQYF
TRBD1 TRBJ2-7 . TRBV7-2 TGTGCCAGCAGCTCGACCGGGACAGGGTCCTACTACGAGCAGTACTTC CASSSTGTGSYYEQYF
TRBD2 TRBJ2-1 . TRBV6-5 TGTGCCAGCAGTTTAACTAGCGCGTCGACCTACAATGAGCAGTTCTTC CASSLTSASTYNEQFF
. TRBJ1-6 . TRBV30 TGTGCCTGGAGATCCCACAGGGAGAATTCACCCCTCCACTTT CAWRSHRENSPLHF
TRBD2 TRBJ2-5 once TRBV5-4 TGTGCCAGCAGTCAAGGTTCTGAGACTAGCGCGCAAAAGACCCAGTACTTC CASSQGSETSAQKTQYF
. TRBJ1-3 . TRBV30 TGTGCCTGGAGTGTGGGGCCTGGAAACACCATATATTTT CAWSVGPGNTIYF